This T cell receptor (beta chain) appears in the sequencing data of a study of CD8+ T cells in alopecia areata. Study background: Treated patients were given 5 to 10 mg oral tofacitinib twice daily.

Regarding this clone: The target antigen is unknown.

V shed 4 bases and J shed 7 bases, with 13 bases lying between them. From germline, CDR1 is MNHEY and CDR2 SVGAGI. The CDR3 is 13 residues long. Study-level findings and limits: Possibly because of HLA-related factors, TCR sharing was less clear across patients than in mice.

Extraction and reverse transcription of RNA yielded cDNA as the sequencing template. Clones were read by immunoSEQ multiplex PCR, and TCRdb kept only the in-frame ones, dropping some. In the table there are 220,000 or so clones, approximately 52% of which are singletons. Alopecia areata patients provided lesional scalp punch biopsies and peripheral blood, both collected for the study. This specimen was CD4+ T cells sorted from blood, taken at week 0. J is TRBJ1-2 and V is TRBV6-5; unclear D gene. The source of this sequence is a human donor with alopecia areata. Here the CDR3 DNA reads TGTGCCAGCAGTTCGGGGAGGGAACGTGGCTACACCTTC. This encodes CASSSGRERGYTF.